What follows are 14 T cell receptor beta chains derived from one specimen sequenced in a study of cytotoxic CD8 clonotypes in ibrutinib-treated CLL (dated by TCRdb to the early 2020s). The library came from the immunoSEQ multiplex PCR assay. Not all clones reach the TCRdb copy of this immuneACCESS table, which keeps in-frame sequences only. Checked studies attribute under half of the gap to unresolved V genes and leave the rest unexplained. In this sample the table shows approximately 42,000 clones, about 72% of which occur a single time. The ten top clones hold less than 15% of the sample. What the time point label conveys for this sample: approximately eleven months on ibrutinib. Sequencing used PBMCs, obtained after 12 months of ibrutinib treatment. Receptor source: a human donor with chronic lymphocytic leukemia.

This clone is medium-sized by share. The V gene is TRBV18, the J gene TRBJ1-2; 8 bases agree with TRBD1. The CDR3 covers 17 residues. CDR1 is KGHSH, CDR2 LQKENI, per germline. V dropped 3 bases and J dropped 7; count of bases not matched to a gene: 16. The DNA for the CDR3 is TGTGCCAGCTCACCGATACCTCTTACGGACAGGGAGCTTGGCTACACCTTC. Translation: CASSPIPLTDRELGYTF.

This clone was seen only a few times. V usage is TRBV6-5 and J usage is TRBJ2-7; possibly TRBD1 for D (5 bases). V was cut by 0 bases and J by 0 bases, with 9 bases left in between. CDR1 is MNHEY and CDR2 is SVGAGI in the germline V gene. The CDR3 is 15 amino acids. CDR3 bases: TGTGCCAGCAGTTACTCGCCAGGGTCCTCCTACGAGCAGTACTTC. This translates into CASSYSPGSSYEQYF.

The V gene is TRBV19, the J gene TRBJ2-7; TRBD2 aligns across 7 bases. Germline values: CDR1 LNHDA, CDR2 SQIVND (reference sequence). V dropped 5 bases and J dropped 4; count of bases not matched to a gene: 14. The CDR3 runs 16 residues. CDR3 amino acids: CASSPSGASGLYEQYF. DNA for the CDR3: TGTGCCAGTAGTCCCTCTGGGGCTAGCGGCTTATACGAGCAGTACTTC.

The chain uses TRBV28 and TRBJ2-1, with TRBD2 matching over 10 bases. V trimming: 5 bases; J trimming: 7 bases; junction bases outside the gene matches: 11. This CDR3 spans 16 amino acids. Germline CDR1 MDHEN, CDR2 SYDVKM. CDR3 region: CASSPDRAGGRNEQFF. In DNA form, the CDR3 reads TGTGCCAGCAGTCCGGACCGAGCGGGAGGGCGAAATGAGCAGTTCTTC.

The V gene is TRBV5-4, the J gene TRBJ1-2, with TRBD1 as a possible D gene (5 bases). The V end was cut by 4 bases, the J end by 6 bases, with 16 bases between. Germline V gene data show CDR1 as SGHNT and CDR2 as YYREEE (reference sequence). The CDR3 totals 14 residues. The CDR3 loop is CASSPPGGEHGYTF. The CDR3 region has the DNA TGTGCCAGCAGCCCACCGGGGGGGGAACATGGCTACACCTTC.

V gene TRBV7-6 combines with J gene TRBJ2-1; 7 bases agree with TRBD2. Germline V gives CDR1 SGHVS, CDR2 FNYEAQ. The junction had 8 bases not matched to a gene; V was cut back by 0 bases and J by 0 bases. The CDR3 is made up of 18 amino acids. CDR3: CASSLAPSGPDSYNEQFF. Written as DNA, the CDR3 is TGTGCCAGCAGCTTAGCCCCTAGCGGACCCGACTCCTACAATGAGCAGTTCTTC.

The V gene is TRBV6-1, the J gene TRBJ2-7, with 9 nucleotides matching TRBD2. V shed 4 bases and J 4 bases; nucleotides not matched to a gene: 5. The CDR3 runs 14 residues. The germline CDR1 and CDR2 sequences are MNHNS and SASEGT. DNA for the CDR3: TGTGCCAGCAGTGCGGCTAGCGGGATTTACGAGCAGTACTTC. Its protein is CASSAASGIYEQYF.

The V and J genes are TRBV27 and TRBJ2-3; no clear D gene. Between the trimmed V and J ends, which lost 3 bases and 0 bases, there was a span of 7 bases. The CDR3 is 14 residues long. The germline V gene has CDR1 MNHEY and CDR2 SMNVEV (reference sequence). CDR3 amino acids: CASSFDTSTDTQYF. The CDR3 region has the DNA TGTGCCAGCAGTTTTGACACGAGCACAGATACGCAGTATTTT.

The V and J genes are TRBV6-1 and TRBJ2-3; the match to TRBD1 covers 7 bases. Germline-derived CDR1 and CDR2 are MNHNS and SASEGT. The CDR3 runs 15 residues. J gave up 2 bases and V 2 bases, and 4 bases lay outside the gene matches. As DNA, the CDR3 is TGTGCCAGCAGTGAAAGGGGGACAGACACAGATACGCAGTATTTT. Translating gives CASSERGTDTDTQYF.

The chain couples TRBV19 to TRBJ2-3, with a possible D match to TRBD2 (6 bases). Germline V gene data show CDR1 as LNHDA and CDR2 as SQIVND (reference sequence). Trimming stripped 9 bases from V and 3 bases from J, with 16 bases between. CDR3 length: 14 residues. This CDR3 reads CARSPTRETDTQYF. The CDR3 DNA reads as TGTGCCAGATCCCCCACCCGGGAGACAGATACGCAGTATTTT.

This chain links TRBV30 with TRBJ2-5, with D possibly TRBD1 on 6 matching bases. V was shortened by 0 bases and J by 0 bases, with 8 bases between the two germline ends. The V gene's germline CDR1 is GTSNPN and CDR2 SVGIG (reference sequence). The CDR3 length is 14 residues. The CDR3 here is CAWSVDRYQETQYF. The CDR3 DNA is TGTGCCTGGAGTGTAGACAGGTACCAAGAGACCCAGTACTTC. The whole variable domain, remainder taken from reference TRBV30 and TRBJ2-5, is SQTIHQWPATLVQPVGSPLSLECTVEGTSNPNLYWYRQAAGRGLQLLFYSVGIGQISSEVPQNLSASRPQDRQFILSSKKLLLSDSGFYLCAWSVDRYQETQYFGPGTRLLVL.

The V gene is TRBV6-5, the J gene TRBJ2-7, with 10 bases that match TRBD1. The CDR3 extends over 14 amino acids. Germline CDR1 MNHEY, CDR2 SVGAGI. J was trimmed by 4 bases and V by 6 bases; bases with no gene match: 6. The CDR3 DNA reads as TGTGCCAGCAGCAACGACAGGGGGCTGTACGAGCAGTACTTC. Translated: CASSNDRGLYEQYF.

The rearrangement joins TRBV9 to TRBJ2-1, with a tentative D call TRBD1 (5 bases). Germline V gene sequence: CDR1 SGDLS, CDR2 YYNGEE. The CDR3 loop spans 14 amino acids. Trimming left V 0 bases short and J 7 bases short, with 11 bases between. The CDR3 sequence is CASSVVTEENEQFF. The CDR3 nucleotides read TGTGCCAGCAGCGTAGTGACAGAAGAGAATGAGCAGTTCTTC.

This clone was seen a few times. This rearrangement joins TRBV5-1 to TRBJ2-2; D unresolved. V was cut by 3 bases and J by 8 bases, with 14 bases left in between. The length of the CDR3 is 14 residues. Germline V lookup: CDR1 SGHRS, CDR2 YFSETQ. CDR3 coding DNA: TGCGCCAGCAGCTGGGCCTCCAGCTCTGGGGAGCTGTTTTTT. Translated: CASSWASSSGELFF.